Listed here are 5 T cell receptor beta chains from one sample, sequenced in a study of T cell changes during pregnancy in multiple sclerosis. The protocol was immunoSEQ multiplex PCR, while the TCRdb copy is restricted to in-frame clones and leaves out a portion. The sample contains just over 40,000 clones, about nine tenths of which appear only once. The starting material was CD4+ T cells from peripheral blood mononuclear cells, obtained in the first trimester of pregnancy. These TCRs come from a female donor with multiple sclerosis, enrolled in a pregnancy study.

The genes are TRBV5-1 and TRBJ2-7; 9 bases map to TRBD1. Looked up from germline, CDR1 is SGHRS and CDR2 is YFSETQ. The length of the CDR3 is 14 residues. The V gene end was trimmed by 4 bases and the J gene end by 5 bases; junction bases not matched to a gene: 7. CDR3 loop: CASSGGTGYDEQYF. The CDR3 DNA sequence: TGCGCCAGCAGCGGAGGGACAGGGTACGACGAGCAGTACTTC.

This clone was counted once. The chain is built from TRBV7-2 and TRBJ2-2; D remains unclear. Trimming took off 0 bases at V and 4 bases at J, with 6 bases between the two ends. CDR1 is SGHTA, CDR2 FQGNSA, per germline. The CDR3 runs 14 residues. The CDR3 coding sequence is TGTGCCAGCAGCTTAGCGGTCGGCACCGGGGAGCTGTTTTTT. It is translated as CASSLAVGTGELFF.

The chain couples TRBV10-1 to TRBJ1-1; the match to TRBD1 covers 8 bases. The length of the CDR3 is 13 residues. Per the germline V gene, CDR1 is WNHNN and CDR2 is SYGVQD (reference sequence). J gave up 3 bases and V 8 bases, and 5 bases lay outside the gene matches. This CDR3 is CASGTGGDTEAFF. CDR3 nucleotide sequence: TGCGCCAGCGGTACAGGGGGAGACACTGAAGCTTTCTTT.

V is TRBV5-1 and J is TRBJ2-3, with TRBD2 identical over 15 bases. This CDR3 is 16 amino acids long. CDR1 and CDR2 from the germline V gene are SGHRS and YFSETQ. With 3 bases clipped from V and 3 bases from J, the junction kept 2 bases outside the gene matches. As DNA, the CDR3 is TGCGCCAGCAGCTGGGGACTAGCGGGAGGAACAGATACGCAGTATTTT. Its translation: CASSWGLAGGTDTQYF.

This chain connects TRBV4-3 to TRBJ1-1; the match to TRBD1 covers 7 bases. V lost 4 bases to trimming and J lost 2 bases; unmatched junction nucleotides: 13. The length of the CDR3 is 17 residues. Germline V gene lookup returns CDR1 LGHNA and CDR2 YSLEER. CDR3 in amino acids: CASSRDAIRDSNTEAFF. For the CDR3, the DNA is TGCGCCAGCAGCCGCGATGCGATCCGGGACAGTAACACTGAAGCTTTCTTT.